One and the same sample provided the 21 T cell receptor beta chains below, sequenced in a study of early T cells in non-severe SARS-CoV-2 infection. TCRdb re-called the 5' RACE reads through MiXCR, storing one row per CDR3 protein. The table has 81,000 or so distinct CDR3 sequences, 9.5% to 15% seen once. The sequenced material came from whole blood. The receptors originated from an adult who was a healthcare worker with PCR-confirmed SARS-CoV-2 infection or an uninfected control (not recorded which).

Ten or more counts support this clonotype. The chain combines TRBV3-1 with TRBJ2-1; 8 nucleotides align to TRBD2. The junction had 10 bases not matched to a gene; V was cut back by 4 bases and J by 5 bases. This CDR3 is built from 16 residues. Germline CDR1 reads LGHDT; CDR2 reads YNNKEL (reference sequence). The CDR3 nucleotides read TGTGCCAGCAGCCGTTATCCGGGGGGGCACGACAATGAGCAGTTCTTC. Its translation: CASSRYPGGHDNEQFF.

V is TRBV7-2 and J is TRBJ1-1; no clear D gene. This CDR3 comprises 14 residues. V was shortened by 3 bases and J by 1 base, with 9 bases between the two germline ends. Germline V gene lookup returns CDR1 SGHTA and CDR2 FQGNSA. The chain's CDR3 is CASSLLGGNTEAFF. CDR3 nucleotide sequence: TGTGCCAGCAGCTTGCTTGGTGGGAACACTGAAGCTTTCTTT. The full variable domain, completed using reference TRBV7-2 and TRBJ1-1, is GAGVSQSPSNKVTEKGKDVELRCDPISGHTALYWYRQSLGQGLEFLIYFQGNSAPDKSGLPSDRFSAERTGGSVSTLTIQRTQQEDSAVYLCASSLLGGNTEAFFGQGTRLTVV.

V usage is TRBV21-1 and J usage is TRBJ2-1; TRBD2, as called in the table, went unchecked against the DNA. TRBV21-1 is listed as a pseudogene. The CDR3 contains 15 residues. The CDR3 here is CASSKLASGDNEQFF. CDR3 DNA: TGTGCCAGCAGCAAATTGGCTAGCGGTGACAATGAGCAGTTCTTC.

The CDR3 loop is CASSSGGANTGELFF. The DNA for the CDR3 is TGTGCCAGCAGCTCAGGTGGGGCGAACACCGGGGAGCTGTTTTTT. The V gene is TRBV13, the J gene TRBJ2-2, with D hard to call. The V end lost 4 bases, the J end lost 0 bases, and 9 bases lay between the germline ends. CDR1 is PRHDT and CDR2 is FYEKMQ in the germline V gene (reference sequence). The CDR3 runs to 15 residues.

This clonotype was found a few times. The CDR3: CASTLRGGNTDTQYF. In nucleotides, the CDR3 is TGTGCCAGCACCCTAAGGGGTGGAAACACAGATACGCAGTATTTT. This chain uses TRBV9 with TRBJ2-3; a weak D match, TRBD1 (5 bases). Germline-derived CDR1 and CDR2 are SGDLS and YYNGEE. V lost 6 bases, J lost 2 bases, and 16 bases lay in between. This CDR3 region has 15 residues.

The table lists this clonotype with many counts. The chain links TRBV28 to TRBJ1-2; a weak D match, TRBD1 (6 bases). This CDR3 is built from 15 residues. Germline-derived CDR1 and CDR2 are MDHEN and SYDVKM. The germline V and J ends were trimmed by 4 bases and 2 bases, with 14 bases remaining between them. The CDR3 nucleotides are TGTGCCAGCAGTTCTCCCAGGGGAGCGAACTATGGCTACACCTTC. Its protein product is CASSSPRGANYGYTF.

This clonotype came up many times. The chain joins TRBV2 to TRBJ2-5; 10 bases match TRBD2. J gave up 2 bases and V 7 bases, and 10 bases lay outside the gene matches. Per the germline V gene, CDR1 is SNHLY and CDR2 is FYNNEI. CDR3 size: 16 residues. CDR3 DNA: TGTGCCAGCACGTGGACTAGCGGCGATCCGCAAGAGACCCAGTACTTC. Amino acid sequence: CASTWTSGDPQETQYF. Looking up the rest from reference TRBV2 and TRBJ2-5 gives the full variable domain: EPEVTQTPSHQVTQMGQEVILRCVPISNHLYFYWYRQILGQKVEFLVSFYNNEISEKSEIFDDQFSVERPDGSNFTLKIRSTKLEDSAMYFCASTWTSGDPQETQYFGPGTRLLVL.

This chain connects TRBV11-2 to TRBJ2-1, with 9 bases identical to TRBD2. J was trimmed by 15 bases and V by 5 bases; bases with no gene match: 8. From germline, CDR1 is SGHAT and CDR2 FQNNGV. This CDR3 spans 12 amino acids. The CDR3, as DNA: TGTGCCAGCAGCCCTATAGCGGGAGAGGGGTTCTTC. As protein: CASSPIAGEGFF. Using reference TRBV11-2 and TRBJ2-1 for the parts outside the CDR3, the full variable domain is EAGVAQSPRYKIIEKRQSVAFWCNPISGHATLYWYQQILGQGPKLLIQFQNNGVVDDSQLPKDRFSAERLKGVDSTLKIQPAKLEDSAVYLCASSPIAGEGFFGPGTRLTVL.

This clonotype turned up a few times. The genes are TRBV5-5 and TRBJ2-2; unclear D gene. This CDR3 region has 14 residues. V lost 2 bases and J 4 bases, leaving 9 bases between the germline ends. Per germline, CDR1 SGHKS and CDR2 YYEKEE (reference sequence). The CDR3 DNA follows: TGTGCCAGCAGCTTTTTAACAGCCACCGGGGAGCTGTTTTTT. Translating gives CASSFLTATGELFF.

This chain joins TRBV29-1 and TRBJ2-3; possibly TRBD2 for D (5 bases). Germline values: CDR1 SQVTM, CDR2 ANQGSEA. Trimming cost V 6 bases and J 1 base, with 17 bases left between them. This CDR3 region has 15 residues. In DNA, the CDR3 is TGCAGCGTCTCGCTGACCCTCGGGGGCACAGATACGCAGTATTTT. Translation gives CSVSLTLGGTDTQYF.

V is TRBV12-3 or TRBV12-4 and J is TRBJ2-7; D is possibly TRBD2 (5 bases). The ends were cut back, 1 base at V and 1 base at J, with 5 bases in the middle. There are 13 residues in the CDR3. The CDR3 sequence: CASSLGTSYEQYF. The CDR3 nucleotides read TGTGCCAGCAGTTTAGGGACTTCCTACGAGCAGTACTTC.

This clonotype was detected a few times. The chain uses TRBV28 and TRBJ2-7, with 8 nucleotides matching TRBD2. The V gene end was trimmed by 8 bases and the J gene end by 1 base; junction bases not matched to a gene: 10. CDR1 is MDHEN, CDR2 SYDVKM, per germline. The CDR3 runs to 15 residues. The CDR3 DNA sequence: TGTGCCAGCCGACTGGGGAGCGGGGGATCCTACGAGCAGTACTTC. This gives the protein CASRLGSGGSYEQYF.

This clonotype has more than one count but fewer than ten. The chain joins TRBV15 to TRBJ2-7; D gene unclear. The germline gives CDR1 LNHNV, CDR2 YYDKDF (reference sequence). Trimming shortened V by 3 bases and J by 5 bases, and 17 bases separated the two germline ends. CDR3 length equals 15 residues. The CDR3 sequence is CATSRLEPLMDEQYF. CDR3 coding DNA: TGTGCCACCAGCAGGCTTGAACCCCTAATGGACGAGCAGTACTTC.

This clonotype was detected a few times. The rearrangement uses TRBV29-1 and TRBJ2-3; D is unresolved. Between the trimmed V and J ends, which lost 1 base and 4 bases, there was a span of 6 bases. Germline CDR1 reads SQVTM; CDR2 reads ANQGSEA. This CDR3 is built from 12 residues. CDR3 sequence: CSVEGKPDTQYF. The CDR3, as DNA: TGCAGCGTTGAAGGCAAACCAGATACGCAGTATTTT.

The V gene is TRBV5-4, the J gene TRBJ1-2; 7 bases agree with TRBD1. With 5 bases clipped from V and 4 bases from J, the junction kept 5 bases outside the gene matches. Germline values: CDR1 SGHNT, CDR2 YYREEE (reference sequence). The CDR3 is made up of 13 amino acids. The CDR3 bases are TGTGCCAGCAGACGGGGACAGTTCTATGGCTACACCTTC. It encodes CASRRGQFYGYTF.

This clonotype was observed at least ten times. V usage is TRBV24-1 and J usage is TRBJ1-2, with 7 bases fitting TRBD1. Germline V gene lookup returns CDR1 KGHDR and CDR2 SFDVKD. CDR3 size: 12 residues. V was clipped by 5 bases and J by 8 bases; unmatched bases: 4. The CDR3 loop is CATSVGQEGYTF. The CDR3 bases are TGTGCCACCAGTGTCGGACAGGAGGGCTACACCTTC.

This clonotype occurred many times. This rearrangement joins TRBV14 to TRBJ2-1; possibly TRBD2 for D (6 bases). V gave up 1 base and J gave up 5 bases, with 12 bases separating them. The CDR3 has 15 amino acids. Germline V gives CDR1 SGHDN, CDR2 FVKESK. This CDR3 reads CASSQVGRDHNEQFF. CDR3 bases: TGTGCCAGCAGCCAAGTGGGGCGGGATCACAATGAGCAGTTCTTC.

This rearrangement joins TRBV20-1 to TRBJ1-1; 7 positions agree with TRBD1. The CDR3 loop spans 13 amino acids. The germline V gene has CDR1 DFQATT and CDR2 SNEGSKA (reference sequence). The V segment lost 0 bases and the J segment 7 bases; nucleotides outside the gene matches: 5. The CDR3 DNA reads as TGCAGTGCTAGAGAGGTGACAGGGTATGAAGCTTTCTTT. Its translation is CSAREVTGYEAFF.

This clonotype was counted at least ten times. The rearrangement links TRBV28 to TRBJ1-1; D is unclear. The CDR3 loop spans 13 amino acids. Germline V gene lookup returns CDR1 MDHEN and CDR2 SYDVKM. V was trimmed by 1 base and J by 4 bases, leaving 7 bases between them. CDR3 in DNA: TGTGCCAGCAGTTTATTAAGTGGCACTGAAGCTTTCTTT. Its translation is CASSLLSGTEAFF. The whole variable domain, filled in from reference TRBV28 and TRBJ1-1, reads DVKVTQSSRYLVKRTGEKVFLECVQDMDHENMFWYRQDPGLGLRLIYFSYDVKMKEKGDIPEGYSVSREKKERFSLILESASTNQTSMYLCASSLLSGTEAFFGQGTRLTVV.

This clonotype was seen at least ten times. The V call is TRBV27, the J call TRBJ2-3; a possible D gene is TRBD1 (6 bases). V lost 5 bases and J 5 bases, leaving 14 bases between the germline ends. Germline values: CDR1 MNHEY, CDR2 SMNVEV (reference sequence). This CDR3 is 14 amino acids long. The CDR3 region has the DNA TGTGCCAGCAGTCTATGGGACACTAGAGATACGCAGTATTTT. This codes for CASSLWDTRDTQYF.

This clonotype occurred many times. The chain uses TRBV18 and TRBJ2-1, with D unresolved. This CDR3 contains 12 residues. Trimming left V 8 bases short and J 7 bases short, with 12 bases between. Germline-derived CDR1 and CDR2 are KGHSH and LQKENI. The CDR3 sequence: CASTSERNEQFF. Here the CDR3 DNA reads TGTGCCAGCACGTCGGAAAGGAATGAGCAGTTCTTC.